Reported below is one T cell receptor beta chain. Its antigen is still unknown. The input lacks base qualities; no much larger clone sits a single base away. CDR1 LGHNA and CDR2 YSLEER were looked up in the germline V gene. From the cysteine through the phenylalanine, the CDR3 covers 17 amino acids. Only the CDR3 part of the read is kept: 51 bases, read in frame from the first base. Trimming costs V 0 bases and J 3 bases, and their ends lie 14 bases apart. TCRbeta CDR3 regions were amplified from genomic DNA using the immunoSEQ Assay, a bias-controlled multiplex PCR. On the authors' methods: The number of nucleated cells in each sample was estimated by amplification of reference gene primers within the assay. To quantify the absolute abundance of each unique TCRbeta CDR3 rearrangement, sequence reads were collapsed and filtered. For each sample, productive Simpson clonality was calculated as the square root of Simpson's diversity index across productive rearrangements. TCRdb carries this immuneACCESS record with in-frame sequences only. Its versions omit some clonotypes, under half of them owing to an unresolved V gene in the studies checked, with the rest unexplained. The DNA gave D and trimming, while V, J and clone size come from that table. A total of some 150,000 clones appear in this sample, 80% to 90% of them only once. The top ten constitute about 3.5% of the sample.

Each collaborating institution followed its own protocols to collect whole blood in K2EDTA tubes. For TCRbeta analysis, collaborators shipped samples as frozen whole blood, isolated PBMCs, or DNA extracted from either of those sample types. The data derive from a study of blood T cell repertoires in COVID-19 (dated by TCRdb to about 2020). A note on the overall study: The collaborator samples originated in the United States, Italy and Spain and spanned the acute and convalescent phases of COVID-19. Nearly every sample came with metadata listing a de-identified subject ID, COVID-19 status, age in years and sex. A freely available public database, intended as a resource for researchers studying the immune response to SARS-CoV-2, is where the repertoires were released. The prospective study material was composed of cDNA or gDNA derived from T cells, B-cell-depleted T cells, or PBMCs. The dataset comprised deeply sampled blood TCRbeta repertoires from subjects exposed to, actively infected with, or recovered from COVID-19. Where available, HLA class I and class II types were taken from metadata supplied by the sample provider and were not determined by assay-based typing. The samples were drawn from the first 160 participants of the ongoing ImmuneRACE study and from 1,254 subjects provided by 6 global collaborators. Here is what the overall study found, with its caveats: The amount of clinical and demographic metadata varied by source and participant and was provided uncurated.

This TCR was recovered from a man aged 70-80 years with acute or convalescent COVID-19. Here the chain combines TRBV4-3 and TRBJ1-4; a confident D gene designation cannot be given. The material sequenced was peripheral blood. The nucleotide sequence reads as follows: TGCGCCAGCAGCCAAGATCTGTCCCCGGAGGCTAATGAAAAACTGTTTTTT. This sequence encodes CASSQDLSPEANEKLFF.